The clone carrying this T cell receptor (beta chain) was observed a single time. The CDR3 sequence is 18 residues long. In the authors' methods: Nucleated cell number was recorded as an estimate derived from reference gene primer amplification. The method was immunoSEQ multiplex PCR; TCRdb's version includes in-frame clones alone and lacks a portion of them. From that table come the V and J calls and clone size; the DNA was used to work out D and trimming. The sample yields 30,000 to 40,000 clones, 75% to 90% seen once. These data come from a study of blood T cell repertoires in COVID-19. Study overall: Specimens from acute and convalescent COVID-19 originated in the United States, Italy and Spain.

The TCR was taken from a man between 60 and 75 years old with active or convalescent COVID-19. The sequenced sample consisted of peripheral blood. This chain uses TRBV7-5 with TRBJ1-1; the table names TRBD1, a call not compared with the DNA. TRBV7-5 is a known pseudogene. Here the CDR3 DNA reads TGTGTCAGAAGCTCCCCTAAGACAGTTCGAAAGGCGGACACTGAAGCTTTCTTT. This encodes CVRSSPKTVRKADTEAFF.